Each of the 17 T cell receptor beta chains below was sequenced from the same sample in a study of tumor-infiltrating lymphocytes in glioblastoma multiforme. TCRB libraries came from RNA via three nested multiplex PCR rounds. TCRdb re-derived calls from the multiplex PCR reads in MiXCR, one entry per CDR3 protein. The repertoire consists of about 8,400 distinct CDR3 sequences, with 74% occurring once and the leading ten covering 40% to 60%. Sequenced input: brain tumor tissue. These receptors originate from a male donor with glioblastoma.

The genes are TRBV29-1 and TRBJ2-3; D gene unclear. The germline gives CDR1 SQVTM, CDR2 ANQGSEA. The CDR3 is made up of 14 amino acids. Trimming stripped 6 bases from V and 3 bases from J, with 16 bases between. CDR3 residues: CSVAGPRETDTQYF. The CDR3 DNA is TGCAGCGTGGCCGGGCCAAGGGAAACAGATACGCAGTATTTT.

This clonotype was recorded only once. At one of its ends the junction is not consistent with the germline gene, which may arise from a read error. The J gene is TRBJ1-1, the V gene TRBV11-3; tentatively, D is TRBD1 (5 bases). CDR1 and CDR2 from the germline V gene are SGHNT and YENEEA. The length of the CDR3 is 16 residues. The CDR3 is CVSSLKGAGRNTEAFF. The CDR3 DNA reads as TGTGTCAGCAGCCTCAAGGGTGCAGGGCGGAACACTGAAGCTTTCTTT.

Turning to this clonotype: A much larger clone lies one base from this, so it may be a read error. J is TRBJ2-1 and V is TRBV11-1; 7 bases are a match to TRBD2. This CDR3 comprises 12 residues. Germline CDR1 reads SGHAT; CDR2 reads FQDESV (reference sequence). V lost 10 bases to trimming and J lost 6 bases; unmatched junction nucleotides: 6. The CDR3 DNA follows: TGTGCCATACTAACGGGAGGCAATGAGCAGTTCTTC. Its translation is CAILTGGNEQFF.

The chain has TRBV6-5 and TRBJ2-1; D remains ambiguous. Germline CDR1 reads MNHEY; CDR2 reads SVGAGI. V was cut by 5 bases and J by 4 bases, with 15 bases left in between. The length of the CDR3 is 15 residues. CDR3 in amino acids: CASSPIRSQYNEQFF. CDR3 nucleotides: TGTGCCAGCAGTCCCATTCGAAGTCAGTACAATGAGCAGTTCTTC.

This clonotype appeared once. The missing conserved phenylalanine or tryptophan at the end of this CDR3 makes a read error likely. This rearrangement joins TRBV28 to TRBJ2-1; 9 bases are a match to TRBD2. CDR1 and CDR2 from the germline V gene are MDHEN and SYDVKM. Losses at the gene ends were 9 bases for V and 6 bases for J; bases not matched to a gene: 12. This CDR3 is 15 amino acids long. The CDR3 DNA is TGTGCCAGTAGAAGGGTAGCGGGAGCTGGCAATGAGCAGTTCTCC. This sequence encodes CASRRVAGAGNEQFS.

The rearrangement uses TRBV5-1 and TRBJ2-2, with D hard to call. CDR1 is SGHRS, CDR2 YFSETQ, per germline. V lost 3 bases and J lost 2, with 8 bases in between. There are 14 residues in the CDR3. Written as DNA, the CDR3 is TGCGCCAGCAGCTCTGACGGTAACACCGGGGAGCTGTTTTTT. Amino acid sequence: CASSSDGNTGELFF.

This clonotype was seen repeatedly, ten times or more. This chain links TRBV28 with TRBJ1-5, with 7 bases that match TRBD1. The CDR3 is made up of 15 amino acids. Unmatched junction bases numbered 8, after V lost 5 bases and J lost 4 bases. From germline, CDR1 is MDHEN and CDR2 SYDVKM. The CDR3 DNA reads as TGTGCCAGCAGTCGACCGGGACAGCCGAATCAGCCCCAGCATTTT. Its translation is CASSRPGQPNQPQHF.

The chain combines TRBV6-5 with TRBJ1-6; 7 positions agree with TRBD1. Germline V lookup: CDR1 MNHEY, CDR2 SVGAGI. The junction had 6 bases not matched to a gene; V was cut back by 4 bases and J by 9 bases. The CDR3 has 14 residues. CDR3 region: CASSSVRDSSPLHF. CDR3 in DNA: TGTGCCAGCAGTTCGGTCAGGGACAGTTCACCCCTCCACTTT.

The chain employs TRBV20-1 and TRBJ2-3; 7 bases are a match to TRBD2. The CDR3 is 12 residues long. The V gene's germline CDR1 is DFQATT and CDR2 SNEGSKA (reference sequence). V lost 5 bases and J lost 6; bases outside the gene matches: 5. The CDR3 here is CSAWTRGDTQYF. DNA of the CDR3: TGCAGTGCTTGGACTAGAGGGGATACGCAGTATTTT.

Concerning this clonotype: The junction differs from germline at one of its ends, possibly a read error. The chain employs TRBV12-3 or TRBV12-4 and TRBJ2-4; D is unresolved. The CDR3 is 14 amino acids. The CDR3 spells CASSLYPWGNTQYF. CDR3 in DNA: TGTGCCAGCAGTTTATATCCCTGGGGAAACACTCAGTACTTC.

This clonotype was observed once. A single base separates this from a much larger clone, so it may be a read error. J is TRBJ2-5 and V is TRBV18; maybe TRBD2 (6 bases). CDR3 length: 14 residues. Germline V gene lookup returns CDR1 KGHSH and CDR2 LQKENI. The CDR3, as DNA: TGTGTCAGCTCACCTCGGAGGGCGGAAGAGACCCAGTACTTC. It yields the protein CVSSPRRAEETQYF.

The chain recombines TRBV6-1 with TRBJ2-7, with 10 bases aligning to TRBD1. Germline CDR1 is MNHNS and CDR2 is SASEGT. CDR3 length: 16 amino acids. J lost 0 bases, V lost 7 bases, and 9 bases had no gene match. The CDR3 DNA sequence: TGTGCCAGCACCCCGGGACAGGGGCTTTGCTCCTACGAGCAGTACTTC. Residues: CASTPGQGLCSYEQYF.

With regard to this clonotype: Since no conserved phenylalanine or tryptophan closes the CDR3, a read error is the likely cause. The chain couples TRBV11-2 to TRBJ2-5, with unresolved D. The CDR3 covers 15 residues. CDR1 SGHAT and CDR2 FQNNGV come from the germline V gene. The CDR3 is CASSLVVGLQGTQYS. In DNA, the CDR3 is TGTGCCAGCAGCTTAGTAGTGGGCTTGCAAGGGACCCAGTACTCT.

J is TRBJ2-4 and V is TRBV7-9; D possibly corresponds to TRBD1 (5 bases). V was clipped by 8 bases and J by 0 bases, with 20 bases between them. In germline, CDR1 is SEHNR, CDR2 FQNEAQ (reference sequence). The CDR3 has 17 amino acids. The CDR3, as DNA: TGTGCCAGCGGCGACACAACTACAGGTATAGCCAAAAACATTCAGTACTTC. Protein product: CASGDTTTGIAKNIQYF.

A word on this clonotype: The germline gene is not matched at one end of the junction; a read error may be the cause. The chain joins TRBV14 to TRBJ2-1, with D tentatively TRBD2 (5 bases). Germline V gene sequence: CDR1 SGHDN, CDR2 FVKESK. This CDR3 has 17 residues. CDR3: CDSSQGTRLAFFNEQFF. Here the CDR3 DNA reads TGTGACAGCAGCCAAGGTACTCGGCTAGCATTTTTTAATGAGCAGTTCTTC.

Comments on this clonotype: A much larger clonotype is one base distant, so this may be a read error. The V and J genes are TRBV11-2 and TRBJ2-7, with D possibly matching TRBD2 (6 bases). Germline CDR1 SGHAT, CDR2 FQNNGV. Trimming left V 1 base short and J 3 bases short, with 10 bases between. This CDR3 region has 14 residues. Written as DNA, the CDR3 is TGTGCCAGCAGCTTAGGCGCTAGCGTCTACGAGCAGTACTTC. This gives the protein CASSLGASVYEQYF.

This clonotype was observed a handful of times. The chain is built from TRBV11-2 and TRBJ2-5, with D perhaps assigned TRBD1 or TRBD2 (5 bases each). The V end was cut by 5 bases, the J end by 5 bases, with 18 bases between. CDR3 length: 15 residues. Germline CDR1 is SGHAT and CDR2 is FQNNGV. In nucleotides, the CDR3 is TGTGCCAGCAGCCTCGGGGACCAGGTTGGGGAGACCCAGTACTTC. Translated, it gives CASSLGDQVGETQYF.